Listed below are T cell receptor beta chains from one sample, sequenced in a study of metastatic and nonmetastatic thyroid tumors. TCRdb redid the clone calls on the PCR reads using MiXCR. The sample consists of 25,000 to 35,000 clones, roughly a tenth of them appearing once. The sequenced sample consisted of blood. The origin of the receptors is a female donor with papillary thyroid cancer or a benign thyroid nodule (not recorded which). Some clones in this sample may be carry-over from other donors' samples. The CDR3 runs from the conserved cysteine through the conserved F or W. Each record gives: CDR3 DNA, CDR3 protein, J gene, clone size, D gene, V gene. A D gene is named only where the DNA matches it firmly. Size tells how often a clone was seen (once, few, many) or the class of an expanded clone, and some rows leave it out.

cdr3_nt: TGTGCCACGGATTTAGGAGGTCAGCCCCAGCATTTT; cdr3_aa: CATDLGGQPQHF; j_call: TRBJ1-5; clone_size: many; d_call: NA; v_call: TRBV28
cdr3_nt: TGCAGTGCTAGAATGCAGGGGGTTCGGGGCAATCAGCCCCAGCATTTT; cdr3_aa: CSARMQGVRGNQPQHF; j_call: TRBJ1-5; clone_size: many; d_call: TRBD1; v_call: TRBV20-1
cdr3_nt: TGTGCCAGCAGTGAATTGACTACTCAGAACACCGGGGAGCTGTTTTTT; cdr3_aa: CASSELTTQNTGELFF; j_call: TRBJ2-2; clone_size: many; d_call: NA; v_call: TRBV2
cdr3_nt: TGTGCCAGCAGTTACTGGGCTAACTATGGCGAGACCTTC; cdr3_aa: CASSYWANYGETF; j_call: TRBJ1-2; clone_size: few; d_call: NA; v_call: TRBV6-2/TRBV6-3
cdr3_nt: TGCGCCAGCAGCAAAGGACACCAGAACACTGAAGCTTTCTTT; cdr3_aa: CASSKGHQNTEAFF; j_call: TRBJ1-1; clone_size: many; d_call: NA; v_call: TRBV5-1
cdr3_nt: TGTGCCAGCAGCCAAGCTTGGAAGGCCTACGAGCAGTACTTC; cdr3_aa: CASSQAWKAYEQYF; j_call: TRBJ2-7; clone_size: many; d_call: NA; v_call: TRBV3-1
cdr3_nt: TGTGCCAGCAGTAGGGGACAGGTGAACACTGAAGCTTTCTTT; cdr3_aa: CASSRGQVNTEAFF; j_call: TRBJ1-1; clone_size: many; d_call: TRBD1; v_call: TRBV6-1
cdr3_nt: TGCAGTGTTCCCACAGGGGACAGAAACACCATATATTTT; cdr3_aa: CSVPTGDRNTIYF; j_call: TRBJ1-3; clone_size: NA; d_call: TRBD1; v_call: TRBV20-1
cdr3_nt: TGTGCCAGCAGTTACCCTAGGGGGGCAAACGAAAAACTGTTTTTT; cdr3_aa: CASSYPRGANEKLFF; j_call: TRBJ1-4; clone_size: many; d_call: NA; v_call: TRBV6-5
cdr3_nt: TGTGCCAGCAAAAGACAGGGGGGAGAGGCTGGCTACACCTTC; cdr3_aa: CASKRQGGEAGYTF; j_call: TRBJ1-2; clone_size: NA; d_call: TRBD1; v_call: TRBV6-1
cdr3_nt: TGTGCCAGCAGTTTCAGGGGGCAGGTTGGCTACACCTTC; cdr3_aa: CASSFRGQVGYTF; j_call: TRBJ1-2; clone_size: NA; d_call: TRBD1; v_call: TRBV12-3/TRBV12-4
cdr3_nt: TGTGCCAGCAGACACATAGGGGCGGGGAGGACCGGGGAGCTGTTTTTT; cdr3_aa: CASRHIGAGRTGELFF; j_call: TRBJ2-2; clone_size: many; d_call: NA; v_call: TRBV11-2
cdr3_nt: TGTGCCAGCAGTTTGATACGGGGGCAGAACACCGGGGAGCTGTTTTTT; cdr3_aa: CASSLIRGQNTGELFF; j_call: TRBJ2-2; clone_size: many; d_call: NA; v_call: TRBV28
cdr3_nt: TGCGCCAGCGGAAAGACAGGGAGCTCCTACGAGCAGTACTTC; cdr3_aa: CASGKTGSSYEQYF; j_call: TRBJ2-7; clone_size: NA; d_call: TRBD1; v_call: TRBV4-1
cdr3_nt: TGCGCCAGCAGCCAAGCACTCCGGGACAGGGGTTTTGAAGCTTTCTTT; cdr3_aa: CASSQALRDRGFEAFF; j_call: TRBJ1-1; clone_size: many; d_call: TRBD1; v_call: TRBV4-1
cdr3_nt: TGTGCCAGCAGCTTGGCCGGGACGCAGAACACTGAAGCTTTCTTT; cdr3_aa: CASSLAGTQNTEAFF; j_call: TRBJ1-1; clone_size: many; d_call: NA; v_call: TRBV7-3
cdr3_nt: TGCAGTGCTCCCGGGACAAGGGGCGGCTTAGATCAGCCCCAGCATTTT; cdr3_aa: CSAPGTRGGLDQPQHF; j_call: TRBJ1-5; clone_size: NA; d_call: NA; v_call: TRBV20-1
cdr3_nt: TGTGCCAGCAGTTACAGGGGAGATACGCAGTATTTT; cdr3_aa: CASSYRGDTQYF; j_call: TRBJ2-3; clone_size: many; d_call: TRBD1; v_call: TRBV25-1
cdr3_nt: TGTGCCAGCAGTCTTAACAGGGGATGGAACTATGGCTACACCTTC; cdr3_aa: CASSLNRGWNYGYTF; j_call: TRBJ1-2; clone_size: many; d_call: TRBD1; v_call: TRBV6-1
cdr3_nt: TGTGCCAGCAGCCGAATAGGACAGGGGACCTATGGCTACACCTTC; cdr3_aa: CASSRIGQGTYGYTF; j_call: TRBJ1-2; clone_size: many; d_call: TRBD1; v_call: TRBV6-2/TRBV6-3
cdr3_nt: TGTGCCAGCAGCCCACGGACAGGGTCCCACAATGAGCAGTTCTTC; cdr3_aa: CASSPRTGSHNEQFF; j_call: TRBJ2-1; clone_size: many; d_call: TRBD1; v_call: TRBV7-8
cdr3_nt: TGCACTGCTAGACCACAGGTTGGGCCGGAAAAACTGTTTTTT; cdr3_aa: CTARPQVGPEKLFF; j_call: TRBJ1-4; clone_size: NA; d_call: NA; v_call: TRBV20-1
cdr3_nt: TGTGCCAGCCGATTCAGGACAGGGGGAGAGGGCTATGGCTACACCTTC; cdr3_aa: CASRFRTGGEGYGYTF; j_call: TRBJ1-2; clone_size: NA; d_call: TRBD1; v_call: TRBV28
cdr3_nt: TGCAGCGTTGGGCTAGCGGGAGAGGGGGAGCAGTTCTTC; cdr3_aa: CSVGLAGEGEQFF; j_call: TRBJ2-1; clone_size: many; d_call: TRBD2; v_call: TRBV29-1
cdr3_nt: TGCAGCGTCGGGGGTTGGACAGGTGGCTCTTACGACCAGTACTTC; cdr3_aa: CSVGGWTGGSYDQYF; j_call: TRBJ2-7; clone_size: NA; d_call: NA; v_call: TRBV29-1
cdr3_nt: TGTGCCAGCAGTTTCATCAGGGAGGCCACAGATACGCAGTATTTT; cdr3_aa: CASSFIREATDTQYF; j_call: TRBJ2-3; clone_size: many; d_call: NA; v_call: TRBV28
cdr3_nt: TGTGCCAGCAGGGAAGAGGGCGACACTGAAGCTTTCTTT; cdr3_aa: CASREEGDTEAFF; j_call: TRBJ1-1; clone_size: many; d_call: NA; v_call: TRBV2
cdr3_nt: TGTGCCACCAAGACTCTGGGACAGGGGGGAACTGAAGCTTTCTTT; cdr3_aa: CATKTLGQGGTEAFF; j_call: TRBJ1-1; clone_size: many; d_call: TRBD1; v_call: TRBV14
cdr3_nt: TGCAGTGCTACTGGACAGTCCTACAATGAGCAGTTCTTC; cdr3_aa: CSATGQSYNEQFF; j_call: TRBJ2-1; clone_size: many; d_call: NA; v_call: TRBV20-1
cdr3_nt: TGCAGCGTTGCCCCCGGGACAGCAAACTATGGCTACACCTTC; cdr3_aa: CSVAPGTANYGYTF; j_call: TRBJ1-2; clone_size: NA; d_call: TRBD1; v_call: TRBV29-1
cdr3_nt: TGTGCCAGCAGCTTTCCGACAGGGGAAACTAACAATGAGCAGTTCTTC; cdr3_aa: CASSFPTGETNNEQFF; j_call: TRBJ2-1; clone_size: many; d_call: TRBD1; v_call: TRBV7-9